This T cell receptor beta chain derives from a study of T-cell memory formation after mild COVID-19. Across the study: Each donor largely had its own TCR clusters.

TCRdb recomputed calls from the 5' RACE reads with MiXCR, one row per CDR3 protein. Of hundreds of thousands of distinct CDR3 sequences listed, around 30% are singletons. CDR1 is LGHNA and CDR2 is YNFKEQ in the germline V gene. The length of the CDR3 is 13 residues. Deletions cut 4 bases from V and 5 bases from J, with 11 bases between. The TCR comes from an adult woman who had mild COVID-19 (a few samples of this study predate the infection). Cell type and time point are not known. The chain carries TRBV4-2 and TRBJ2-5; D is perhaps TRBD2 (6 bases). Sample: PBMCs or a T cell subset sorted from them (not recorded which). CDR3 sequence reads: CASSRGLRETQYF. The CDR3 DNA sequence: TGTGCCAGCAGCCGGGGACTGCGGGAGACCCAGTACTTC.